The 8 T cell receptor beta chains listed next were all sequenced from one sample in a study of cytomegalovirus exposure and HLA in healthy donors. PCR involved 60 Vbeta and 13 Jbeta primers. TCRdb's copy holds only in-frame clones and misses some; the assay was immunoSEQ multiplex PCR. The sample totals some 130,000 clones; its top ten clones hold approximately 1.5%. Material: PBMCs. The receptors here all came from a woman aged 40 to 50 in good health and CMV-seronegative.

The V call is TRBV4-3, the J call TRBJ1-1; D perhaps matches TRBD1 (5 bases). Germline V gene sequence: CDR1 LGHNA, CDR2 YSLEER. The CDR3 extends over 14 amino acids. Trimming shortened V by 5 bases and J by 4 bases, and 14 bases separated the two germline ends. The CDR3 is CASSYDRASTEAFF. DNA for the CDR3: TGCGCCAGCAGCTATGACAGAGCCTCCACTGAAGCTTTCTTT.

The chain employs TRBV5-4 and TRBJ1-2, with 9 bases lining up with TRBD1. After removal of 3 bases from V and 3 bases from J, the junction contained 6 bases not matched to a gene. In germline, CDR1 is SGHNT, CDR2 YYREEE (reference sequence). This CDR3 is 15 amino acids long. The CDR3 DNA is TGTGCCAGCAGCTCACAGGGGGCGCAAGACTATGGCTACACCTTC. It yields the protein CASSSQGAQDYGYTF.

V gene TRBV5-1 combines with J gene TRBJ1-1, with D possibly TRBD1 on 5 matching bases. This CDR3 spans 15 amino acids. Germline-derived CDR1 and CDR2 are SGHRS and YFSETQ. With 4 bases removed from V and 0 bases from J, the gap between germline ends came to 13 bases. The CDR3 is CASSREVGVNTEAFF. CDR3 sequence (DNA): TGCGCCAGCAGCAGGGAGGTGGGGGTGAACACTGAAGCTTTCTTT.

V and J are TRBV19 and TRBJ1-1; D gene unclear. Germline CDR1 and CDR2: LNHDA and SQIVND (reference sequence). V lost 8 bases to trimming and J lost 9 bases, with 19 bases between them. CDR3 length: 13 amino acids. CDR3 region: CASQFTATRQAFF. In nucleotides, the CDR3 is TGTGCCAGTCAATTTACAGCTACCCGACAAGCTTTCTTT.

The rearrangement uses TRBV5-1 and TRBJ2-1, with TRBD2 matching over 12 bases. This CDR3 is built from 14 residues. The junction had 6 bases not matched to a gene; V was cut back by 6 bases and J by 8 bases. Per germline, CDR1 SGHRS and CDR2 YFSETQ. The CDR3 coding sequence is TGCGCCAGCAACCGACTAGCGGGGGCCGATGAGCAGTTCTTC. Translated, it gives CASNRLAGADEQFF.

J is TRBJ2-1 and V is TRBV10-3, with 8 bases matching TRBD1. Germline loops: CDR1 ENHRY, CDR2 SYGVKD. The length of the CDR3 is 16 residues. V lost 6 bases and J lost 7; bases outside the gene matches: 14. In DNA form, the CDR3 reads TGTGCCATCAGATCAAGCCCGAGACAGGGGCGAAATGAGCAGTTCTTC. As protein: CAIRSSPRQGRNEQFF.

This chain links TRBV7-6 with TRBJ2-5; no clear D gene. This CDR3 has 13 amino acids. V gave up 1 base and J gave up 1 base, with 4 bases separating them. CDR1 and CDR2 (germline): SGHVS, FNYEAQ. Here the CDR3 reads CASSLGLQETQYF. Written as DNA, the CDR3 is TGTGCCAGCAGCTTAGGACTCCAAGAGACCCAGTACTTC.

This chain joins TRBV28 and TRBJ1-1, with a tentative D call TRBD1 (6 bases). V dropped 6 bases and J dropped 6 bases, with 14 bases sitting between them. The CDR3 has 13 residues. CDR1 and CDR2 (germline): MDHEN, SYDVKM. The CDR3 region is CASRQGIVAEAFF. The CDR3 DNA is TGTGCCAGCAGGCAGGGGATCGTCGCTGAAGCTTTCTTT. Using reference TRBV28 and TRBJ1-1 for the parts outside the CDR3, the full variable domain is DVKVTQSSRYLVKRTGEKVFLECVQDMDHENMFWYRQDPGLGLRLIYFSYDVKMKEKGDIPEGYSVSREKKERFSLILESASTNQTSMYLCASRQGIVAEAFFGQGTRLTVV.